The next 28 T cell receptor beta chains were all read from a single sample in a study of blood T cell repertoires in COVID-19. Measured with immunoSEQ multiplex PCR; TCRdb has only the in-frame clones, and not every one. The sample yields roughly 10,000 clones, 70% to 80% seen once. Material: peripheral blood. The source of these receptors is a human donor in a cohort sampled during active COVID-19.

Only one count was recorded for this clone. The V call is TRBV21-1, the J call TRBJ2-7; TRBD1 reflects the table's D call only, with no check against the DNA. TRBV21-1 corresponds to a pseudogene. The CDR3 runs to 15 residues. This CDR3 is CATPTKTGGSYEQYF. The DNA of the CDR3 is TGTGCCACCCCGACTAAAACAGGGGGGTCCTACGAGCAGTACTTC.

The CDR3 DNA follows: TGTGCCAGCAGTGAAGTGGCTAGCGTTGGGAATGAGCAGTTCTTC. Amino acids: CASSEVASVGNEQFF. V gene TRBV2 combines with J gene TRBJ2-1, with a weak D call TRBD2 (6 bases). CDR1 SNHLY and CDR2 FYNNEI come from the germline V gene. V lost 1 base and J lost 7, with 14 bases in between. This CDR3 contains 15 residues.

Here the CDR3 DNA reads TGTGCCAGTAGTACGGGACAGGGGCTCGGTGGGGCCAACGTCCTGACTTTC. Translating it yields CASSTGQGLGGANVLTF. This chain connects TRBV19 to TRBJ2-6; 10 bases fit TRBD1. The CDR3 length is 17 residues. V was pared by 4 bases and J by 3 bases, with 6 bases of the junction left unmatched. In germline, CDR1 is LNHDA, CDR2 SQIVND (reference sequence).

This chain links TRBV6-2 or TRBV6-3 with TRBJ2-7; 11 nucleotides line up with TRBD2. The CDR3 is made up of 14 amino acids. Germline CDR1 is MNHEY and CDR2 is SVGEGT. Trimming cost V 3 bases and J 3 bases; bases outside gene matches: 1. DNA for the CDR3: TGTGCCAGCAGTTATGGGACTAGCGGCTACGAGCAGTACTTC. Translating it yields CASSYGTSGYEQYF.

V usage is TRBV20-1 and J usage is TRBJ1-1; perhaps TRBD1 as D (5 bases). The length of the CDR3 is 11 residues. Germline V gene lookup returns CDR1 DFQATT and CDR2 SNEGSKA (reference sequence). V was cut by 3 bases and J by 8 bases, with 10 bases left in between. CDR3 residues: CSASSGHEAFF. CDR3 bases: TGCAGTGCTAGTTCAGGGCACGAAGCTTTCTTT.

The J gene is TRBJ2-2, the V gene TRBV4-2, with 8 bases fitting TRBD1. V gave up 3 bases and J gave up 5 bases; unmatched junction bases: 5. The CDR3 is made up of 15 amino acids. Per the germline V gene, CDR1 is LGHNA and CDR2 is YNFKEQ. The DNA of the CDR3 is TGTGCCAGCAGCCAGGCGGACAGGGCAACCGGGGAGCTGTTTTTT. Protein: CASSQADRATGELFF.

The sample holds one count of this clone. The chain recombines TRBV9 with TRBJ2-3; maybe TRBD1 (5 bases). There are 15 residues in the CDR3. The germline V gene encodes CDR1 SGDLS and CDR2 YYNGEE. The V end was cut by 2 bases, the J end by 8 bases, with 18 bases between. CDR3 region: CASSVAGKPTGTQYF. The DNA of the CDR3 is TGTGCCAGCAGCGTCGCAGGGAAACCCACGGGTACGCAGTATTTT. The full variable domain, with the rest looked up from reference TRBV9 and TRBJ2-3, is DSGVTQTPKHLITATGQRVTLRCSPRSGDLSVYWYQQSLDQGLQFLIQYYNGEERAKGNILERFSAQQFPDLHSELNLSSLELGDSALYFCASSVAGKPTGTQYFGPGTRLTVL.

This clone was counted a few times. The rearrangement joins TRBV7-9 to TRBJ1-3; 7 nucleotides agree with TRBD1. Germline CDR1 and CDR2: SEHNR and FQNEAQ (reference sequence). Germline trimming cut 6 bases from V and 2 bases from J; bases unmatched to any gene: 4. The CDR3 spans 14 residues. The CDR3 DNA reads TGTGCCAGCAGTGCCACAGGGGCTGGAAACACCATATATTTT. Amino acids: CASSATGAGNTIYF.

The J gene is TRBJ1-1, the V gene TRBV18, with D tentatively TRBD1 (6 bases). Germline values: CDR1 KGHSH, CDR2 LQKENI. The V and J ends lost 2 bases and 1 base respectively, with 14 bases between them. The CDR3 covers 16 residues. The CDR3 DNA follows: TGTGCCAGCTCACCAAGGGGTGCAGGGGCGAACACTGAAGCTTTCTTT. This gives the protein CASSPRGAGANTEAFF. Together with reference TRBV18 and TRBJ1-1, the CDR3 gives the full variable domain: NAGVMQNPRHLVRRRGQEARLRCSPMKGHSHVYWYRQLPEEGLKFMVYLQKENIIDESGMPKERFSAEFPKEGPSILRIQQVVRGDSAAYFCASSPRGAGANTEAFFGQGTRLTVV.

The chain has TRBV6-5 and TRBJ2-7, with 14 bases aligning to TRBD2. This CDR3 spans 14 amino acids. Germline V lookup: CDR1 MNHEY, CDR2 SVGAGI. Unmatched junction bases numbered 5, after V lost 7 bases and J lost 6 bases. CDR3 DNA sequence: TGTGCCAGCAACAGACTAGCGGGGGGGAGCGAGCAGTACTTC. Its translation is CASNRLAGGSEQYF.

The chain couples TRBV6-1 to TRBJ2-5, with 8 bases fitting TRBD2. V shed 3 bases, J shed 5 bases, and the junction held 5 bases outside the gene matches. Germline V CDR1 and CDR2: MNHNS, SASEGT. The CDR3 is 14 amino acids. The chain's CDR3 is CASSDGASGETQYF. DNA for the CDR3: TGTGCCAGCAGTGATGGGGCTAGCGGGGAGACCCAGTACTTC.

The genes are TRBV6-6 and TRBJ2-7, with 7 bases that match TRBD1. Germline V gives CDR1 MNHNY, CDR2 SVGAGI (reference sequence). Trimming took 2 bases from V and 4 from J; bases not matched to a gene: 8. The CDR3 is 15 amino acids. CDR3: CASSYAPGQDYEQYF. As DNA, the CDR3 is TGTGCCAGCAGTTACGCCCCCGGACAGGATTACGAGCAGTACTTC.

The chain links TRBV6-5 to TRBJ1-3, with D uncertain. Germline-derived CDR1 and CDR2 are MNHEY and SVGAGI. CDR3 size: 16 residues. Trimming shortened V by 0 bases and J by 0 bases, and 9 bases separated the two germline ends. The CDR3, as DNA: TGTGCCAGCAGTTACTCCGGACTCAGCTCTGGAAACACCATATATTTT. Encoded protein: CASSYSGLSSGNTIYF.

This sequence joins TRBV30 and TRBJ1-2; 8 bases match TRBD1. The V gene end was trimmed by 3 bases and the J gene end by 8 bases; junction bases not matched to a gene: 14. The CDR3 has 15 amino acids. Germline V CDR1 and CDR2: GTSNPN, SVGIG (reference sequence). CDR3: CAWSLTGTGEEGYTF. The CDR3, as DNA: TGTGCCTGGAGCCTGACCGGGACAGGAGAGGAGGGCTACACCTTC.

The J gene is TRBJ2-3, the V gene TRBV19; tentative D call: TRBD2 (6 bases). Trimming left V 3 bases short and J 5 bases short, with 6 bases between. This CDR3 contains 12 residues. Per the germline V gene, CDR1 is LNHDA and CDR2 is SQIVND (reference sequence). The CDR3 DNA is TGTGCCAGTAGTATGCGGGGAGATACGCAGTATTTT. Translation gives CASSMRGDTQYF.

This chain uses TRBV6-6 with TRBJ1-5; D may be TRBD1 (6 bases). Germline V lookup: CDR1 MNHNY, CDR2 SVGAGI (reference sequence). This CDR3 is built from 15 residues. V lost 2 bases to trimming and J lost 0 bases, with 8 bases between them. As DNA, the CDR3 is TGTGCCAGCAGTTACAGGGGGTATAGCAATCAGCCCCAGCATTTT. Residues: CASSYRGYSNQPQHF.

The V call is TRBV11-2, the J call TRBJ1-1; 7 bases map to TRBD1. Trimming at V came to 6 bases and at J to 0 bases, leaving 13 bases not matched to a gene. The CDR3 totals 17 residues. Germline CDR1 is SGHAT and CDR2 is FQNNGV. The chain's CDR3 is CASSPGGTLRMNTEAFF. The DNA of the CDR3 is TGTGCCAGCAGTCCAGGGGGAACCCTCCGTATGAACACTGAAGCTTTCTTT.

This clone was recorded a few times. This chain links TRBV5-1 with TRBJ1-1, with a possible D match to TRBD1 (6 bases). This CDR3 has 15 residues. Per the germline V gene, CDR1 is SGHRS and CDR2 is YFSETQ. V was cut by 2 bases and J by 4 bases, with 15 bases left in between. The CDR3 spells CASSLEQGRATEAFF. CDR3 DNA: TGCGCCAGCAGCTTAGAACAGGGAAGGGCCACTGAAGCTTTCTTT. Combining the CDR3 with reference TRBV5-1 and TRBJ1-1 gives the whole variable domain KAGVTQTPRYLIKTRGQQVTLSCSPISGHRSVSWYQQTPGQGLQFLFEYFSETQRNKGNFPGRFSGRQFSNSRSEMNVSTLELGDSALYLCASSLEQGRATEAFFGQGTRLTVV.

The chain combines TRBV5-6 with TRBJ1-6, with D maybe TRBD1 (5 bases). CDR3 size: 14 residues. Trimming took 2 bases from V and 16 from J, leaving 19 bases between them. Germline V gene sequence: CDR1 SGHDT, CDR2 YYEEEE. In DNA form, the CDR3 reads TGTGCCAGCAGCTTAGTCTTCCCGTCGGAGGGGCTCCACTTT. Amino acid sequence: CASSLVFPSEGLHF.

The rearrangement links TRBV11-3 to TRBJ2-1; 12 bases line up with TRBD1. The CDR3 consists of 15 residues. Per germline, CDR1 SGHNT and CDR2 YENEEA. Trimming at V came to 2 bases and at J to 9 bases, leaving 5 bases not matched to a gene. CDR3 amino acids: CASSLRGQGASEQFF. Written as DNA, the CDR3 is TGTGCCAGCAGCTTAAGGGGACAGGGGGCATCTGAGCAGTTCTTC.

J is TRBJ2-7 and V is TRBV18, with 8 positions matching TRBD1. V lost 3 bases and J lost 5; bases outside the gene matches: 6. This CDR3 has 14 residues. Per the germline V gene, CDR1 is KGHSH and CDR2 is LQKENI. Here the CDR3 reads CASSPRQGKDEQYF. CDR3 nucleotide sequence: TGTGCCAGCTCACCCCGACAGGGGAAGGACGAGCAGTACTTC.

The chain has TRBV3-1 (or the pseudogene TRBV3-2) and TRBJ1-1; 7 bases map to TRBD1. J was trimmed by 3 bases and V by 1 base; bases with no gene match: 2. The CDR3 is 14 amino acids. The germline V gene has CDR1 LGHDT and CDR2 YNNKEL (reference sequence). The CDR3 loop is CASSQVQGDTEAFF. In nucleotides, the CDR3 is TGTGCCAGCAGCCAAGTTCAGGGGGACACTGAAGCTTTCTTT.

The J gene is TRBJ2-7, the V gene TRBV7-3; TRBD1 aligns across 7 bases. CDR3 length equals 14 residues. Germline V gene data show CDR1 as SGHTA and CDR2 as FQGTGA. Trimming removed 5 bases from V and 0 bases from J; junction bases left unmatched: 4. The CDR3 DNA follows: TGTGCCAGCAGCCGAGGACAGGACTCCTACGAGCAGTACTTC. It yields the protein CASSRGQDSYEQYF. The full variable domain, rest sourced from reference TRBV7-3 and TRBJ2-7, is GAGVSQTPSNKVTEKGKYVELRCDPISGHTALYWYRQSLGQGPEFLIYFQGTGAADDSGLPNDRFFAVRPEGSVSTLKIQRTERGDSAVYLCASSRGQDSYEQYFGPGTRLTVT.

The chain has TRBV30 and TRBJ2-7; D may be TRBD1 (6 bases). V was trimmed by 4 bases and J by 0 bases, leaving 10 bases between them. Germline V lookup: CDR1 GTSNPN, CDR2 SVGIG (reference sequence). This CDR3 has 13 residues. The CDR3: CAWTTGNSYEQYF. Here the CDR3 DNA reads TGTGCCTGGACTACAGGGAACTCCTACGAGCAGTACTTC.

In nucleotides, the CDR3 is TGTGCCAGTAGTATAGAGAGCTCCTATAATTCACCCCTCCACTTT. It codes for CASSIESSYNSPLHF. The V call is TRBV19, the J call TRBJ1-6; unclear D gene. This CDR3 spans 15 amino acids. The V and J ends lost 0 bases and 0 bases respectively, with 3 bases between them. CDR1 and CDR2 (germline): LNHDA, SQIVND (reference sequence). The whole variable domain, filled in from reference TRBV19 and TRBJ1-6, reads DGGITQSPKYLFRKEGQNVTLSCEQNLNHDAMYWYRQDPGQGLRLIYYSQIVNDFQKGDIAEGYSVSREKKESFPLTVTSAQKNPTAFYLCASSIESSYNSPLHFGNGTRLTVT.

This sequence joins TRBV5-1 and TRBJ1-3, with TRBD1 matching over 9 bases. The CDR3 sequence is 14 residues long. Germline loops: CDR1 SGHRS, CDR2 YFSETQ. Trimming took 4 bases from V and 4 from J; bases not matched to a gene: 3. CDR3 amino acids: CASSPGQGGNTIYF. In DNA form, the CDR3 reads TGCGCCAGCAGCCCGGGACAGGGAGGAAACACCATATATTTT.

The chain combines TRBV3-1 (or the pseudogene TRBV3-2) with TRBJ1-2; D uncertain. CDR3 length: 14 residues. The germline V gene has CDR1 LGHDT and CDR2 YNNKEL (reference sequence). With 4 bases removed from V and 4 bases from J, the gap between germline ends came to 13 bases. CDR3 residues: CASSPPSRSYGYTF. CDR3 DNA sequence: TGTGCCAGCAGCCCACCCTCGCGGAGCTATGGCTACACCTTC.

This clone was seen more than once but under ten times. The rearrangement joins TRBV24-1 to TRBJ1-6; D remains unclear. Trimming took off 11 bases at V and 7 bases at J, with 17 bases between the two ends. This CDR3 comprises 14 residues. Germline V gene data show CDR1 as KGHDR and CDR2 as SFDVKD. CDR3 residues: CANLDGGPNSPLHF. CDR3 in DNA: TGTGCCAACCTTGACGGAGGGCCAAATTCACCCCTCCACTTT.